Listed here is a single TCR beta chain. This sample was included in a study of T cell clones after liver transplantation. Study details: In this trial, immunosuppression withdrawal was attempted within 2 years of liver transplant. Standard immunosuppression, with no induction, continued until 12-24 months after transplant.

This CDR3 region has 14 residues. V lost 6 bases and J lost 0; bases outside the gene matches: 4. Germline CDR1 SNHLY, CDR2 FYNNEI. The repertoire was sequenced with immunoSEQ multiplex PCR; TCRdb's copy has only in-frame clones and lacks some. The sample carries roughly 100,000 clones, around 80% recorded once. This TCR came from a human patient who received a liver transplant. Some T cells may possibly be graft donor cells. The V call is TRBV2, the J call TRBJ1-2; 7 positions agree with TRBD1. The sample in question was CD4+ T cells from blood, obtained approximately 4 years after liver transplant. The DNA of the CDR3 is TGTGCCAGCAGCCGAGGGGGCACTAACTATGGCTACACCTTC. Its protein product is CASSRGGTNYGYTF.